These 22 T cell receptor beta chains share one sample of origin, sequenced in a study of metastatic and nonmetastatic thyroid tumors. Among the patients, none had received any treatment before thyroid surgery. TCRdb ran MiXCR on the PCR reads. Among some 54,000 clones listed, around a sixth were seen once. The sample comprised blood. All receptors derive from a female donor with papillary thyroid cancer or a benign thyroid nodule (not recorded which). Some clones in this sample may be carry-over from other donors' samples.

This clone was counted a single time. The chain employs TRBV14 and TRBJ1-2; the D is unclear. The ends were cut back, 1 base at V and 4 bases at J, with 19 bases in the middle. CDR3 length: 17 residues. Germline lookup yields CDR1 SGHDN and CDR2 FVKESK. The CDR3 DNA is TGTGCCAGCAGCCAAGCAGGCCCCTCCGCGGTGCTCTATGGCTACACCTTC. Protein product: CASSQAGPSAVLYGYTF.

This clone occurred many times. In DNA form, the CDR3 reads TGTGCCAGCAGTTTCTTCGGGACAGGTGCCTACGAGCAGTACTTC. As protein: CASSFFGTGAYEQYF. The rearrangement uses TRBV28 and TRBJ2-7; TRBD1 matches at 8 bases. This CDR3 has 15 residues. The ends lost 3 bases at V and 2 bases at J; junction bases unmatched: 6. CDR1 is MDHEN, CDR2 SYDVKM, per germline.

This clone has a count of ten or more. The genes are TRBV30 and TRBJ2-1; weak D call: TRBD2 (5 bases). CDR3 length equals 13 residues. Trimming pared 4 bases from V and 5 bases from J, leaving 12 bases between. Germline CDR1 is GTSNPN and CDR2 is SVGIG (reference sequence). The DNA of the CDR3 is TGTGCCTGGAAAAAGCGGAGAAACAATGAGCAGTTCTTC. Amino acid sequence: CAWKKRRNNEQFF.

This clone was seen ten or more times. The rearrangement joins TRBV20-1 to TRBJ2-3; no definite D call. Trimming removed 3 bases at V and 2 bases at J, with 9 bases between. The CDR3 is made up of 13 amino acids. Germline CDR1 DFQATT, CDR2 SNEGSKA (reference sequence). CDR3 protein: CSASLVSTDTQYF. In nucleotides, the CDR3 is TGCAGTGCTAGTCTGGTTTCCACAGATACGCAGTATTTT.

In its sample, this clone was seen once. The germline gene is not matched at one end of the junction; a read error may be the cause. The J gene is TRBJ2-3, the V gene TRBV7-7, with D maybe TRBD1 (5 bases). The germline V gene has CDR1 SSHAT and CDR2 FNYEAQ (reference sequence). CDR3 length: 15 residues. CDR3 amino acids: CASSKDTLLTDTRYF. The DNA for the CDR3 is TGTGCTAGCAGCAAAGACACCCTATTGACAGATACGCGGTATTTT.

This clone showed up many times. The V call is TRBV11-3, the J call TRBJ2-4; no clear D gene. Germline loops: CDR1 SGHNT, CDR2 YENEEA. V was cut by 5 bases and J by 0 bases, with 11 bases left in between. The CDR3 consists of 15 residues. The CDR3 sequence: CASSQGGLAKNIQYF. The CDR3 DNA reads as TGTGCCAGCAGCCAAGGTGGATTAGCCAAAAACATTCAGTACTTC.

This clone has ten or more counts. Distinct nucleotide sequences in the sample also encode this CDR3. CDR3 amino acids: CAWRQKREGLYNEQFF. The CDR3, as DNA: TGTGCCTGGAGACAAAAGCGGGAGGGCCTCTACAATGAGCAGTTCTTC. This rearrangement joins TRBV30 to TRBJ2-1, with 10 bases that match TRBD2. Per germline, CDR1 GTSNPN and CDR2 SVGIG (reference sequence). The junction had 8 bases not matched to a gene; V was cut back by 3 bases and J by 3 bases. CDR3 length equals 16 residues.

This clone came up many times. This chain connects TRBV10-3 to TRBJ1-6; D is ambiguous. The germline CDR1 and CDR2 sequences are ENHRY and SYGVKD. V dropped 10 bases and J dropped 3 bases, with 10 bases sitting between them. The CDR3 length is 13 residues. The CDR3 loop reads CATSDSYNSPLHF. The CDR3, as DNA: TGTGCCACCTCAGATAGCTATAATTCACCCCTCCACTTT.

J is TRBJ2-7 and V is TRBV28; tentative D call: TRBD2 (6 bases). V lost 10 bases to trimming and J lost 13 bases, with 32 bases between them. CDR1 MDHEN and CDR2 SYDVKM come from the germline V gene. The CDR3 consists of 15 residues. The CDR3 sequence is CATRRGAWTTYERYF. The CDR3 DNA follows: TGTGCCACCCGGCGGGGCGCCTGGACTACCTACGAGCGTTACTTC.

The CDR3 loop is CASSSPCTTGLSYEQYF. The CDR3 bases are TGTGCCAGCAGTTCTCCCTGCACTACCGGGTTATCCTACGAGCAGTACTTC. The V gene is TRBV28, the J gene TRBJ2-7; D uncertain. The ends were cut back, 4 bases at V and 1 base at J, with 20 bases in the middle. The CDR3 runs 17 residues. In germline, CDR1 is MDHEN, CDR2 SYDVKM.

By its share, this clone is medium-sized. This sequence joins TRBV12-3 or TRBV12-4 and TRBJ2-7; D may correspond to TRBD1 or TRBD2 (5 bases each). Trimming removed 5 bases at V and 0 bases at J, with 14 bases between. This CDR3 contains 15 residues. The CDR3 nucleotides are TGTGCCAGCAGTCCGGGACGCCGGAGCTCCTACGAGCAGTACTTC. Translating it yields CASSPGRRSSYEQYF.

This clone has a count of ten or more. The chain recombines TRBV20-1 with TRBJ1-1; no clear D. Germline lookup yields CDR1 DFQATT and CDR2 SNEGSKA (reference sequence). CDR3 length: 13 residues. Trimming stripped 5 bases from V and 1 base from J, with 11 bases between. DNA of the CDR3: TGCAGTGCTGCCACGGAATCGAACACTGAAGCTTTCTTT. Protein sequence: CSAATESNTEAFF.

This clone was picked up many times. The CDR3 region has the DNA TGTGCCAGCAGTTTGGCGTCTGGGGCCAACGTCCTGACTTTC. Translation: CASSLASGANVLTF. The gene calls are TRBV28 and TRBJ2-6; D gene ambiguous. This CDR3 is 14 amino acids long. Trimming stripped 3 bases from V and 1 base from J, with 4 bases between. Germline CDR1 MDHEN, CDR2 SYDVKM.

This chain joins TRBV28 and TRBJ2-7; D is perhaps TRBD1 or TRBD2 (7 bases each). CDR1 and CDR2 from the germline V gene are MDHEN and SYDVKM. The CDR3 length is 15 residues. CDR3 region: CFSSQGGRELSEQYF. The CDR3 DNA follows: TGTTTCAGCAGCCAGGGGGGGCGGGAGCTCTCCGAGCAGTACTTC.

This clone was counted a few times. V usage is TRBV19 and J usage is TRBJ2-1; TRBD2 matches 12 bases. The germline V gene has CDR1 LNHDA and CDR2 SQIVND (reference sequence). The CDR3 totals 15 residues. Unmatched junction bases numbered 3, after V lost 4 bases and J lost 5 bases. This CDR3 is CASSTSGGGDNEQFF. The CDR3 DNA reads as TGTGCCAGTAGTACTAGCGGGGGGGGTGACAATGAGCAGTTCTTC.

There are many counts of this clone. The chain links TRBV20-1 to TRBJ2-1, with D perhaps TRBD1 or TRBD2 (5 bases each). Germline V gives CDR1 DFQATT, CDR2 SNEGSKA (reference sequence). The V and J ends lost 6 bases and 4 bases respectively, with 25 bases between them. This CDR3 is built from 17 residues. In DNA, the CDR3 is TGCAGTGCCTCAAAGGCGGTAACCGGGACCCCTTACAATGAGCAGTTCTTC. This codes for CSASKAVTGTPYNEQFF.

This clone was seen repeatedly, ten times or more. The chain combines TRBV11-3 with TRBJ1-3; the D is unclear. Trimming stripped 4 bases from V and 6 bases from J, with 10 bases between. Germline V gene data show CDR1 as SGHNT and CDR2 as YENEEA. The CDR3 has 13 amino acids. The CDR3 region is CASSSGPLNTIYF. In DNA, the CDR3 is TGTGCCAGCAGCTCCGGGCCGTTAAACACCATATATTTT.

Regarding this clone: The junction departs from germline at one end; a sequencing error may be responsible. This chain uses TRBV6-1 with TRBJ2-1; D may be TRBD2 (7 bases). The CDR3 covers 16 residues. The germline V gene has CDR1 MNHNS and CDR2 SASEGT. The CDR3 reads CASSEEKGGSYSEQLF. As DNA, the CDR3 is TGTGCCAGCAGTGAAGAAAAGGGGGGGTCCTACAGTGAGCAGTTGTTC.

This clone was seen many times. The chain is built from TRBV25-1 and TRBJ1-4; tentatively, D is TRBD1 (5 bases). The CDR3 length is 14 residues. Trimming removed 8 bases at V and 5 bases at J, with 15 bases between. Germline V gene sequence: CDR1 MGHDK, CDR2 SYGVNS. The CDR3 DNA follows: TGTGCCAGCCAACCGGGACGGGTAAATGAAAAACTGTTTTTT. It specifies CASQPGRVNEKLFF.

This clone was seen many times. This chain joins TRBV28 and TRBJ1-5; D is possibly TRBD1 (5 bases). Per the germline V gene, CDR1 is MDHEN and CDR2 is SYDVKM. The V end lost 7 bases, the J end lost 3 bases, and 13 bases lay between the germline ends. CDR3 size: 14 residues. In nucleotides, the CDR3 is TGTGCCAGCACCCCAGGGACGGTCAATCAGCCCCAGCATTTT. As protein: CASTPGTVNQPQHF.

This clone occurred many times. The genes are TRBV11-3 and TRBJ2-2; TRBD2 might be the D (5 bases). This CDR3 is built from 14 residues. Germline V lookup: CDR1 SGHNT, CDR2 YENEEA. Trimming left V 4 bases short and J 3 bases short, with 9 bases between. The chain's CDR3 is CASSYDGDTGELFF. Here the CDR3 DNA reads TGTGCCAGCAGCTATGACGGGGACACCGGGGAGCTGTTTTTT.

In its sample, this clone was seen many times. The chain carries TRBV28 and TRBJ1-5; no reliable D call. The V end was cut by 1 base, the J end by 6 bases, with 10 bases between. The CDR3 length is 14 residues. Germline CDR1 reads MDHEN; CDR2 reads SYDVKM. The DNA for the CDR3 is TGTGCCAGCAGTTTATTTTACGGTATTCAGCCCCAGCATTTT. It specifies CASSLFYGIQPQHF. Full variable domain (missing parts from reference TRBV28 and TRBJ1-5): DVKVTQSSRYLVKRTGEKVFLECVQDMDHENMFWYRQDPGLGLRLIYFSYDVKMKEKGDIPEGYSVSREKKERFSLILESASTNQTSMYLCASSLFYGIQPQHFGDGTRLSIL.